This T cell receptor (beta chain) is drawn from a study of long-term antiretroviral therapy in people with HIV. Trimming removed 0 bases at V and 3 bases at J, with 9 bases between. Germline assignment: CDR1 KGHSH and CDR2 LQKENI. This CDR3 spans 15 amino acids. It was version v3.0 of the immunoSEQ assay that was run at survey level. The protocol was immunoSEQ multiplex PCR, while the TCRdb copy is restricted to in-frame clones and leaves out a portion. The sample lists some 20,000 clones; about four fifths were seen once. The sequence was collected from a man in his forties with HIV. This chain connects TRBV18 to TRBJ1-5, with D perhaps matching TRBD1 (5 bases). This specimen was unsorted PBMCs, taken less than 2.5 years after starting antiretroviral therapy. CDR3 protein: CASSPPGTVNQPQHF. The DNA of the CDR3 is TGTGCCAGCTCACCACCTGGGACGGTCAATCAGCCCCAGCATTTT.